The entry below gives a single TCR beta chain sequence along with its context. Antigen unknown. Looked up from germline, CDR1 is MNHNY and CDR2 is SVGAGI (reference sequence). The CDR3 sequence is 13 residues long. Trimming at V came to 11 bases and at J to 8 bases, leaving 11 bases not matched to a gene. These data come from a study of human T cells and chemical hapten exposure. General study results and limits: Donor immune responses may differ from healthy people's, since all donors had alopecia.

Stated time point: pre-sensitization, week 0. Documented treatment: therapeutic diphenylcyclopropenone sensitization with weekly scalp DPC. TCRdb passed the RACE reads through MiXCR, listing each CDR3 protein once. Counted here are 300,000 to 400,000 distinct CDR3 sequences, around 5.5% occurring once; the ten biggest clones make up around 2.6%. The chain joins TRBV6-6 to TRBJ1-2; TRBD1 matches at 10 bases. This sample comprised whole blood, obtained in connection with sensitization to the hapten diphenylcyclopropenone (DPC). The TCR originated in a woman aged 45-60 years with alopecia areata. Some clones in this sample may be carry-over from other donors' samples. CDR3 loop: CAGGRQGAEGYTF. In nucleotides, the CDR3 is TGTGCCGGTGGAAGACAGGGGGCAGAAGGCTACACCTTC.